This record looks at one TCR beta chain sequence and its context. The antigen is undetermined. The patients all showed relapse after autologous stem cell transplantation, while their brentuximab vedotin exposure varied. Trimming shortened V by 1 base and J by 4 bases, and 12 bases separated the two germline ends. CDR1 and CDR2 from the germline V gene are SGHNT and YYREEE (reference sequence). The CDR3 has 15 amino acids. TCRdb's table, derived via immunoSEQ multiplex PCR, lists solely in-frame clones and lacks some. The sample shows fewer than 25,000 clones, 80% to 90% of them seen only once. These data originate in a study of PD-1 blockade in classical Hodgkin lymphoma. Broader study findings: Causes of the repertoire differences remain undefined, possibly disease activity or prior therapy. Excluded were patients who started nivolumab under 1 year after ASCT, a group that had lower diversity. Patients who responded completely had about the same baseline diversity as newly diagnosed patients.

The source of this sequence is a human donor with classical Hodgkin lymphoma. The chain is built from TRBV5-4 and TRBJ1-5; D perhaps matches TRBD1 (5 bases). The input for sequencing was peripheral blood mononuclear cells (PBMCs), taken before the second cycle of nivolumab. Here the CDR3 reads CASSLHPGRNQPQHF. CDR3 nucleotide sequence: TGTGCCAGCAGCTTGCATCCGGGACGGAATCAGCCCCAGCATTTT.